The 7 T cell receptor beta chains below come from one sample, sequenced in a study of T cell clonality in common variable immunodeficiency. TCRdb's copy holds only in-frame clones and misses some; the assay was immunoSEQ multiplex PCR. Sampling found tens of thousands of clones, none seen once. Material for sequencing was peripheral blood mononuclear cells. The receptors originated from a person aged 18-70 years in good health.

This clone was seen a few times. CDR3 DNA, as far as it was read: TGTGCCAGCAGCCATCCAACTAGCGGGGGGGGGACC. Amino acid sequence: CASSHPTSGGGT. The whole CDR3 protein reads CASSHPTSGGGTQYF. This rearrangement joins TRBV7-6 to TRBJ2-5, with 13 bases matching TRBD2. The observed sequence ends 3 residues before the CDR3 terminus, with the missing tail filled in from the germline J gene. From germline, CDR1 is SGHVS and CDR2 FNYEAQ. CDR3 length equals 15 residues. The V gene end was trimmed by 5 bases and the J gene end by 7 bases; junction bases not matched to a gene: 7.

This clone was seen ten or more times. The read ends 3 residues shy of where the CDR3 ends; the end is completed using the germline J gene. The chain combines TRBV7-9 with TRBJ1-5, with a tentative D call TRBD1 (6 bases). This CDR3 is 14 amino acids long. Per the germline V gene, CDR1 is SEHNR and CDR2 is FQNEAQ (reference sequence). Trimming took 6 bases from V and 8 from J, leaving 17 bases between them. CDR3 DNA, as far as it was read: TGTGCCAGCAGACCGGACAGCGAGGCTGAGCCC. It specifies CASRPDSEAEP. The CDR3 as a whole reads CASRPDSEAEPQHF.

At least ten counts were recorded for this clone. The read finishes 3 residues shy of the CDR3 end, and the germline J gene is used to complete it. The chain is built from TRBV5-6 and TRBJ1-2; no clear D gene. This CDR3 spans 12 amino acids. Germline-derived CDR1 and CDR2 are SGHDT and YYEEEE. V lost 6 bases to trimming and J lost 5 bases, with 11 bases between them. The CDR3 sequence: CASKVVAYGYTF. Partial CDR3 DNA: TGTGCCAGCAAAGTGGTCGCGTATGGC.

As to this clone: Since a much larger clone is just one base distant, this may be a read error. The read gets to within 3 residues of the CDR3 end, and the germline J gene fills in the rest. The rearrangement uses TRBV18 and TRBJ1-4, with TRBD1 matching over 9 bases. The length of the CDR3 is 17 residues. CDR1 is KGHSH and CDR2 is LQKENI in the germline V gene. The CDR3 bases that were read are TGTGCCAGCTCACGACTACAGGGGGCTGAGAATAATTCACCA. Translating gives CASSRLQGAENNSP. The full-length CDR3 reads as CASSRLQGAENNSPLFF.

On this clone: The CDR3 goes on 3 residues after the read ends, and that part is filled in from the germline J gene. The chain has TRBV11-3 and TRBJ2-2; 7 nucleotides line up with TRBD2. The germline V gene encodes CDR1 SGHNT and CDR2 YENEEA. V lost 5 bases, J lost 3 bases, and 6 bases stayed unmatched. The CDR3 is made up of 15 amino acids. The DNA read from the CDR3 is TGTGCCAGCAGCCTCGGACGGGGGGACACCGGGGAG. Translation: CASSLGRGDTGE. The CDR3 as a whole reads CASSLGRGDTGELFF.

This clone was counted many times. The DNA ends 3 residues before the CDR3 does, and the rest of the CDR3 is filled in from the germline J gene. V is TRBV7-2 and J is TRBJ2-7, with 7 bases identical to TRBD2. The CDR3 has 14 residues. CDR1 SGHTA and CDR2 FQGNSA come from the germline V gene. Trimming took 4 bases from V and 4 from J; bases not matched to a gene: 7. The CDR3 here is CASSSGGGWYEQYF. The CDR3 DNA, read in part, is TGTGCCAGCAGCTCAGGCGGGGGATGGTACGAG.

This clone was recorded at least ten times. The CDR3 is cut off 3 residues early in the read; its end comes from the germline J gene. V and J are TRBV30 and TRBJ2-1; TRBD1 matches at 11 bases. V lost 3 bases and J lost 4; bases outside the gene matches: 2. CDR3 length equals 14 residues. CDR1 GTSNPN and CDR2 SVGIG come from the germline V gene (reference sequence). The CDR3 loop is CAWRDRGPYNEQFF. Incomplete CDR3 DNA: TGTGCCTGGAGGGACAGGGGGCCGTACAATGAG.